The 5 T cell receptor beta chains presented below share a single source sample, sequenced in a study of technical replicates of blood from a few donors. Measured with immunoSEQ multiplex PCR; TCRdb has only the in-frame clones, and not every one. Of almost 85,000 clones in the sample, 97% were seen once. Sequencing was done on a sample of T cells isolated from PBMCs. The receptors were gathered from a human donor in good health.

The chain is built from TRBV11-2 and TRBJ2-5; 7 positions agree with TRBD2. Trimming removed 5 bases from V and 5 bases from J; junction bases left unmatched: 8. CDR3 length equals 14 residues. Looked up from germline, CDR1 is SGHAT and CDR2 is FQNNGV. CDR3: CASSPWGGYETQYF. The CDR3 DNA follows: TGTGCCAGCAGCCCCTGGGGGGGATACGAGACCCAGTACTTC.

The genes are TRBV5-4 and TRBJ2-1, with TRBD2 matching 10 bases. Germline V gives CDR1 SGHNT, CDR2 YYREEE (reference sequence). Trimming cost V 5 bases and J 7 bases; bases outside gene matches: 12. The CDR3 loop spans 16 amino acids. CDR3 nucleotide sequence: TGTGCCAGCAGAGCCTCAGCGGGAGGGGAGGGAAATGAGCAGTTCTTC. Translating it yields CASRASAGGEGNEQFF. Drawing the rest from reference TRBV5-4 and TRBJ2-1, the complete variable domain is ETGVTQSPTHLIKTRGQQVTLRCSSQSGHNTVSWYQQALGQGPQFIFQYYREEENGRGNFPPRFSGLQFPNYSSELNVNALELDDSALYLCASRASAGGEGNEQFFGPGTRLTVL.

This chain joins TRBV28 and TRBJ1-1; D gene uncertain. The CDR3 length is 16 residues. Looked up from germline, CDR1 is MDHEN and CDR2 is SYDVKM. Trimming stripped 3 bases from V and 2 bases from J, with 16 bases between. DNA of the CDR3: TGTGCCAGCAGTTTTTCGGCGAACAGCCCAAACACTGAAGCTTTCTTT. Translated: CASSFSANSPNTEAFF. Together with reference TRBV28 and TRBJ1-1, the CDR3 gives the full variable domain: DVKVTQSSRYLVKRTGEKVFLECVQDMDHENMFWYRQDPGLGLRLIYFSYDVKMKEKGDIPEGYSVSREKKERFSLILESASTNQTSMYLCASSFSANSPNTEAFFGQGTRLTVV.

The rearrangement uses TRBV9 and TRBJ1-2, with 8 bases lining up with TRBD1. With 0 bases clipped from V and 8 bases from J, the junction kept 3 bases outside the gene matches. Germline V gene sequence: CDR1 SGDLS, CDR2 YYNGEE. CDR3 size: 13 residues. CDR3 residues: CASSVETGDGYTF. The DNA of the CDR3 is TGTGCCAGCAGCGTAGAGACAGGGGACGGCTACACCTTC.

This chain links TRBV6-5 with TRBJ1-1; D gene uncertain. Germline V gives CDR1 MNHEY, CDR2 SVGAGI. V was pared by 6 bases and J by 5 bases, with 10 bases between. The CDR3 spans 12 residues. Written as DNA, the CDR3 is TGTGCCAGCAGCCCTTCCGGTACTGAAGCTTTCTTT. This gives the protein CASSPSGTEAFF.